This T cell receptor beta chain was sequenced for a study of cytomegalovirus exposure and HLA in healthy donors. Germline V gene data show CDR1 as SGHNT and CDR2 as YYREEE (reference sequence). V dropped 1 base and J dropped 2 bases, with 12 bases sitting between them. The CDR3 contains 15 residues. Amplification used 60 Vbeta primers and 13 Jbeta primers. TCRdb's table, derived via immunoSEQ multiplex PCR, lists solely in-frame clones and lacks some. The sample holds fewer than 350,000 clones; 80% to 90% are singletons and the top ten take more than 2%. General study results and limits: Rare sequences made up most TCRs, while some public TCRs were found in many donors. TCR beta V- and J-gene trimming was later associated with a missense DCLRE1C variant. Upon later analysis, TCR association rates were observed to vary by HLA locus, being highest for DRB1 and lowest for HLA-C.

These donors counted as nominally healthy when sampled, but unrecorded immune exposures were likely. Worth noting for this clone: Its antigen is not known.

The sequence derives from a woman aged 18-29 years in good health and CMV-seronegative. The chain uses TRBV5-4 and TRBJ2-5, with D perhaps matching TRBD2 (5 bases). The specimen sequenced was PBMCs. Here the CDR3 DNA reads TGTGCCAGCAGCTTGAAGCTCGGGGATCAAGAGACCCAGTACTTC. Residues: CASSLKLGDQETQYF.